The clone carrying this TCR beta chain was seen at least ten times. Its target is unknown. This sample was taken from a study of T cells in Graves' hyperthyroidism and ophthalmopathy. Study conclusions and caveats: Most clonotypes expanded in thyroid above 0.001 were likewise present in blood.

Researchers took RNA transcripts and amplified the TCR beta CDR3 regions from them. An initial round of RT-PCR targeting the TCR CDR3 relied on the HTBI primer set. TCRdb fed the multiplex PCR reads into MiXCR, producing one record per CDR3 protein. Among 40,000 to 65,000 distinct CDR3 sequences listed, approximately 48% were seen once. Disease lasting under 3 months, a NOSPECS grade of at least 4, and a Clinical Activity Score of at least 3 were features of the ophthalmopathy patients. The sample consisted of blood. The origin of this receptor is a woman aged 45-60 years with Graves' ophthalmopathy.

CDR3 residues: CASSLRGTSTDTQYF. In nucleotides, the CDR3 is TGTGCCAGCAGCCTCCGGGGGACTAGCACAGATACGCAGTATTTT. The chain uses TRBV14 and TRBJ2-3, with a possible D match to TRBD2 (6 bases). The CDR3 sequence is 15 residues long. V dropped 4 bases and J dropped 0 bases, with 11 bases sitting between them. The germline V gene encodes CDR1 SGHDN and CDR2 FVKESK.